The T cell receptor (beta chain) under discussion was sequenced for a study of blood T cells in healthy people across ages. Using a J-beta primer mix together with a sample-barcoded 5' primer, a second PCR was run for roughly 6 to 12 cycles. Each CDR3 protein is one row after TCRdb ran MiXCR on the 5' RACE reads. The data show more than 750,000 distinct CDR3 sequences, almost 30% seen once. Trimming took off 7 bases at V and 0 bases at J, with 14 bases between the two ends. Germline values: CDR1 SEHNR, CDR2 FQNEAQ (reference sequence). The CDR3 sequence is 15 residues long. The sample also formed part of further work on T cells of mothers and their children.

The V gene is TRBV7-9, the J gene TRBJ2-3, with a tentative D call TRBD1 (6 bases). Material: blood. The TCR sequence derives from a woman in her thirties or forties in good health. This chain's CDR3 is CASNRGQPSTDTQYF. The CDR3 DNA follows: TGTGCCAGCAACCGCGGACAGCCTAGCACAGATACGCAGTATTTT.